These T cell receptor beta chains were read from a single sample in a study of PD-L1 blockade in urothelial cancer. Generated by immunoSEQ multiplex PCR, the TCRdb table keeps only in-frame clones and is missing some. Found here are 85,000 to 100,000 clones, 90% of them singletons; the top ten hold more than 8%. The sequencing used PBMCs, collected around atezolizumab (anti-PD-L1) treatment. These receptors were obtained from a man aged 55-75 years with urothelial cancer. Each CDR3 is given with its conserved first and last residue. The D gene is left open where the match is weak. A row's size may be missing; if present it is once, few, many or a size class.

size	V	J	D	DNA	CDR3
NA	TRBV10-3	TRBJ2-1	TRBD1	TGTGCCATCAGCCGGGACAGGGTTGATGAGCAGTTCTTC	CAISRDRVDEQFF
NA	TRBV7-2	TRBJ2-5	NA	TGTGCCAGCAGCGGATCTAGAATACAAGAGACCCAGTACTTC	CASSGSRIQETQYF
NA	TRBV5-4	TRBJ2-1	TRBD2	TGTGCCAGCAGCTCCTCGACTAGCGGGGGGGCCCCTGAGCAGTTCTTC	CASSSSTSGGAPEQFF
NA	TRBV19	TRBJ1-5	TRBD1	TGTGGTACAGGGGGTTTGGATAGCAATCAGCCCCAGCATTTT	CGTGGLDSNQPQHF
NA	TRBV7-9	TRBJ1-5	TRBD1	TGTGCCAGCAGCCGGGACAGTAATCAGCCCCAGCATTTT	CASSRDSNQPQHF
NA	TRBV5-1	TRBJ2-6	TRBD2	TGCGCCAGCAGCATTGAGGGAGGGGCTGGGGCCAACGTCCTGACTTTC	CASSIEGGAGANVLTF
once	TRBV28	TRBJ2-3	NA	TGTGCCAGCAGTACTAGCACAGATACGCAGTATTTT	CASSTSTDTQYF
once	TRBV29-1	TRBJ2-5	TRBD2	TGCAGCGCCCGGAGAAGCGGGGGGCCGGAGACCCAGTACTTC	CSARRSGGPETQYF
NA	TRBV28	TRBJ1-1	NA	TGTGCCAGCAGTCTCCGACTCATCAGTGCGGCTTTCTTT	CASSLRLISAAFF
NA	TRBV6-5	TRBJ2-7	TRBD1	TGTGCCAGCAGTTACTCAACAGGGGATCCCTACGAGCAGTACTTC	CASSYSTGDPYEQYF
NA	TRBV7-8	TRBJ2-7	TRBD1	TGTGCCAGCAGCCGAGACGGGACAGGGTTATACGAGCAGTACTTC	CASSRDGTGLYEQYF
NA	TRBV2	TRBJ1-1	NA	TGTGCCAGCACGAGATCCACCCTGAACACTGAAGCTTTCTTT	CASTRSTLNTEAFF
NA	TRBV2	TRBJ2-3	NA	TGTGCCGGCGGATCGACAGATACGCAGTATTTT	CAGGSTDTQYF
NA	TRBV19	TRBJ2-1	NA	TGTGCCAGTAGTATTTTCGGCAATGAGCAGTTCTTC	CASSIFGNEQFF
NA	TRBV19	TRBJ1-2	NA	TGTGCCAGTAGAGGACAAGTCTATGGCTACACCTTC	CASRGQVYGYTF
NA	TRBV7-3	TRBJ2-5	TRBD2	TGTGCCAGCAGCTTGGGGCTAGCGGGGGGGCCGGGAGAGACCCAGTACTTC	CASSLGLAGGPGETQYF
NA	TRBV27	TRBJ2-2	TRBD2	TGTGCCAGCAGTTCCGTCCCTAGCGGGGGCACCGGGGAGCTGTTTTTT	CASSSVPSGGTGELFF
NA	TRBV11-2	TRBJ2-2	NA	TGTGCCAGCAGTCGCACTAGCACCGGGGAGCTGTTTTTT	CASSRTSTGELFF
NA	TRBV19	TRBJ2-3	TRBD2	TGTGCCAGTAGTATAGTGGCTAGCGGGATCACAGATACGCAGTATTTT	CASSIVASGITDTQYF
NA	TRBV29-1	TRBJ2-5	TRBD2	TGCAGCGTTGAAGATCTGGACCGCGGGAGCAGCGAGACCCAGTACTTC	CSVEDLDRGSSETQYF
NA	TRBV4-3	TRBJ2-2	TRBD1	TGCGCCAGCAGCCAAGATGTCCAGGGGGCGCGCGGGGAGCTGTTTTTT	CASSQDVQGARGELFF
once	TRBV9	TRBJ2-7	TRBD1	TGTGCCAGCAGCTCACGGACAGGAGGCTACGAGCAGTACTTC	CASSSRTGGYEQYF
NA	TRBV21-1	TRBJ2-7	NA	NA	CASSARFGQGASYEQYF
NA	TRBV27	TRBJ1-2	TRBD1	TGTGCCAGCAGTGACCACCCGAACAGGGGGTATGGCTACACCTTC	CASSDHPNRGYGYTF
NA	TRBV11-2	TRBJ1-1	NA	TGTGCCAGCAGCTTCAGCGGGGGCACTGAAGCTTTCTTT	CASSFSGGTEAFF
NA	TRBV5-6	TRBJ2-5	TRBD1	TGTGCCAGCAGCTTCGACAGGGTGGCAGAGACCCAGTACTTC	CASSFDRVAETQYF
NA	TRBV19	TRBJ2-6	TRBD2	TGTGCCAGTAGTTATGGCGGGAGATCTGGGGCCAACGTCCTGACTTTC	CASSYGGRSGANVLTF
NA	TRBV5-1	TRBJ2-7	TRBD2	TGCGCCAGCAGGCTGGTGTTAAGCGGGGGGTCCAACGAGCAGTACTTC	CASRLVLSGGSNEQYF
NA	TRBV2	TRBJ1-2	TRBD1	TGTGCCAGCAGTGATCCCCAAACGACAGGGGAGCATGGCTACACCTTC	CASSDPQTTGEHGYTF
NA	TRBV6-5	TRBJ1-5	TRBD1	TGTGCCAGCAGTTACTACAGGGGGCAGCCCCAGCATTTT	CASSYYRGQPQHF
few	TRBV5-4	TRBJ1-1	TRBD1	TGTGCCAGCAGCAGGGACAGTCAGGGCACTGAAGCTTTCTTT	CASSRDSQGTEAFF
NA	TRBV28	TRBJ2-6	NA	TGTGCCAGCAGCCCCCGATATGGGCCCAACGTCCTGACTTTC	CASSPRYGPNVLTF
once	TRBV11-3	TRBJ1-4	NA	TGTGCCAGCAGCTTATATCGCTCTCAGGGAACGACTAATGAAAAACTGTTTTTT	CASSLYRSQGTTNEKLFF
NA	TRBV7-2	TRBJ2-1	TRBD2	TGTGCCAGCAGCTCCCGCGGGGGGGCAGGGGGTTTAGAGCAGTTCTTC	CASSSRGGAGGLEQFF
NA	TRBV23-1	TRBJ1-5	NA	TGCGCCAGCAGGCGGGGCCTATGGTGGAGGGTCAATCAGCCCCAGCATTTT	CASRRGLWWRVNQPQHF
once	TRBV29-1	TRBJ2-5	TRBD1	TGCAGCGTTGAAGTCCCGGGACAGCAAGAGACCCAGTACTTC	CSVEVPGQQETQYF
NA	TRBV30	TRBJ1-1	NA	TGTGCCTGGGTGCGGGCGGTCGCTGAAGCTTTCTTT	CAWVRAVAEAFF
NA	TRBV5-4	TRBJ2-2	TRBD1	TGTGCCAGCAGCCCGGGACAGGGACTCGGCACCGGGGAGCTGTTTTTT	CASSPGQGLGTGELFF
NA	TRBV5-1	TRBJ2-5	TRBD2	TGCGCCAGCAGCTTTCAACCCTCCGGGGCCGGGGGGGAGACCCAGTACTTC	CASSFQPSGAGGETQYF
NA	TRBV9	TRBJ2-1	NA	TGTGCCAGCAGCGTAGGCGGCAGTCCCCACAATGAGCAGTTCTTC	CASSVGGSPHNEQFF
NA	TRBV7-3	TRBJ2-3	TRBD2	TGTGCCAGCAGCTTAACGGGGGGGGACACAGATACGCAGTATTTT	CASSLTGGDTDTQYF
NA	TRBV5-6	TRBJ2-7	TRBD1	TGTGCCAGCAGCTTGAAGGGACAGGGAACCTACGAGCAGTACTTC	CASSLKGQGTYEQYF
NA	TRBV28	TRBJ2-2	NA	TGTGCCAGCAGGACAGACCTGAACACCGGGGAGCTGTTTTTT	CASRTDLNTGELFF
NA	TRBV18	TRBJ1-1	NA	TGTGCCAGCTCACCGGGAGTTATGGCGAACACTGAAGCTTTCTTT	CASSPGVMANTEAFF
once	TRBV27	TRBJ2-3	NA	TGTGCCAGCAGTTTCGGCGGGACAGATACGCAGTATTTT	CASSFGGTDTQYF
few	TRBV5-5	TRBJ2-5	TRBD2	TGTGCCAGCAGCTCCAGCGGGGGGGCCCGTCGGGACACCCAGTACTTC	CASSSSGGARRDTQYF
NA	TRBV11-3	TRBJ2-7	TRBD2	TGTGCCAGCAGCTTAGAGACGGGACGGACTAGCTACGAGCAGTACTTC	CASSLETGRTSYEQYF
NA	TRBV9	TRBJ2-7	TRBD1	TGTGCCAGCAGCGTAGCAGGGACAGCGACCTACGAGCAGTACTTC	CASSVAGTATYEQYF
NA	TRBV18	TRBJ2-7	TRBD2	TGTGCCAGCTCACCACGCACCCCATCCGGACTAGCGGAGCCATACGAGCAGTACTTC	CASSPRTPSGLAEPYEQYF
NA	TRBV28	TRBJ1-5	NA	TGTGCCAGCATCCCCGGGGGGAACCGCAATCAGCCCCAGCATTTT	CASIPGGNRNQPQHF
NA	TRBV12-5	TRBJ1-5	NA	TGTGCTAGTGGTTTTGGGGGGAGCAATCAGCCCCAGCATTTT	CASGFGGSNQPQHF
NA	TRBV21-1	TRBJ2-7	NA	TGTGCCAGCAGCAAAATTGGCAGGGGTATGTACGAGCAGTACTTC	CASSKIGRGMYEQYF
NA	TRBV27	TRBJ2-5	NA	TGTGCCAGCAGTCTCGACCAAGAGACCCAGTACTTC	CASSLDQETQYF
once	TRBV7-9	TRBJ1-1	TRBD1	TGTGCCAGCAGCCCACAAACAGGGGGCACTGAAGCTTTCTTT	CASSPQTGGTEAFF
few	TRBV19	TRBJ2-7	TRBD2	TGTGCCAGTAGGACTAGCGGGACCAATGGCAACGAGCAGTACTTC	CASRTSGTNGNEQYF